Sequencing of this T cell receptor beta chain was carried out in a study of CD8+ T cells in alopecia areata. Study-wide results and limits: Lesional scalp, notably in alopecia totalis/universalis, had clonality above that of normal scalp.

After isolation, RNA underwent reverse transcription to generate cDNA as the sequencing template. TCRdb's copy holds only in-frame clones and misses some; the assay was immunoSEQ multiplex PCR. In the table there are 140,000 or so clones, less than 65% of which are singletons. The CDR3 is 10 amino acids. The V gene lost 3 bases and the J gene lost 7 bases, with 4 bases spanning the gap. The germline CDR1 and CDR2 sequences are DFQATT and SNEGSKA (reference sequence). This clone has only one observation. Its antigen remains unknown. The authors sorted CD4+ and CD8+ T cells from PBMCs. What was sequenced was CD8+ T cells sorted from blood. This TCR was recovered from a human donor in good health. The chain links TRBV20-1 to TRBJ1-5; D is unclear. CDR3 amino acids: CSASIQPQHF. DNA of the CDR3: TGCAGTGCTAGTATCCAGCCCCAGCATTTT.